The rows below give T cell receptor beta chains drawn from one sample of a study of long-term antiretroviral therapy in people with HIV. The data were produced by immunoSEQ multiplex PCR, yet TCRdb's version contains in-frame clones alone and is incomplete. Altogether roughly 16,000 clones are present, roughly 80% being singletons, with the ten largest covering 10% to 14%. The material sequenced was unsorted PBMCs, taken 2.3 years after starting antiretroviral therapy. The receptors originated from a woman aged 40 to 49 with HIV. Both conserved end residues are part of each CDR3. The order of the fields is J gene, D gene, V gene, CDR3 protein, CDR3 DNA. D genes are given only for firm matches.

J: TRBJ1-1
D: .
V: TRBV4-1
CDR3: CASSRTADSSNTEAFF
DNA: TGCGCCAGCAGTCGAACTGCGGACAGCTCGAACACTGAAGCTTTCTTT

J: TRBJ2-7
D: .
V: TRBV4-1
CDR3: CASSLVPRGGAYEQYF
DNA: TGCGCCAGCAGCCTAGTCCCAAGGGGGGGGGCCTACGAGCAGTACTTC

J: TRBJ1-6
D: TRBD1
V: TRBV30
CDR3: CAWNMDRGISALHF
DNA: TGTGCCTGGAACATGGACAGGGGAATCTCCGCCCTCCACTTT

J: TRBJ2-3
D: .
V: TRBV7-9
CDR3: CASSLQGGTQYF
DNA: TGTGCCAGCAGCTTACAAGGGGGTACGCAGTATTTT

J: TRBJ1-1
D: .
V: TRBV10-3
CDR3: CAIRQQGEETEAFF
DNA: TGTGCCATCCGACAACAGGGAGAAGAGACTGAAGCTTTCTTT

J: TRBJ2-5
D: .
V: TRBV30
CDR3: CAWTSARQETQYF
DNA: TGTGCCTGGACTAGCGCGCGCCAAGAGACCCAGTACTTC

J: TRBJ2-1
D: .
V: TRBV11-2
CDR3: CASSLSEQFF
DNA: TGTGCCAGCAGCTTAAGTGAGCAGTTCTTC

J: TRBJ2-3
D: .
V: TRBV30
CDR3: CAWSDTDTQYF
DNA: TGTGCCTGGAGTGACACAGATACGCAGTATTTT

J: TRBJ1-1
D: TRBD1
V: TRBV5-1
CDR3: CASSSSTGVNTEAFF
DNA: TGCGCCAGCAGTTCCTCGACAGGGGTGAACACTGAAGCTTTCTTT

J: TRBJ1-1
D: .
V: TRBV10-2
CDR3: CASEDSNTEAFF
DNA: TGCGCCAGCGAGGACAGCAACACTGAAGCTTTCTTT

J: TRBJ1-5
D: .
V: TRBV4-2
CDR3: CASSQDHDGGRVNQPQHF
DNA: TGTGCCAGCAGCCAAGACCATGACGGTGGTAGGGTTAATCAGCCCCAGCATTTT

J: TRBJ2-1
D: TRBD1
V: TRBV14
CDR3: CASSQHRGFDEQFF
DNA: TGTGCCAGCAGCCAACACAGGGGGTTCGATGAGCAGTTCTTC

J: TRBJ1-4
D: .
V: TRBV4-3
CDR3: CASSQGGGAYEKLFF
DNA: TGCGCCAGCAGCCAAGGGGGGGGCGCCTATGAAAAACTGTTTTTT

J: TRBJ1-2
D: TRBD1
V: TRBV5-4
CDR3: CASSAGTGVPRAYGYTF
DNA: TGTGCCAGCAGCGCCGGGACAGGGGTCCCTAGGGCCTATGGCTACACCTTC

J: TRBJ2-3
D: TRBD2
V: TRBV10-1
CDR3: CASSGLSGGKDTQYF
DNA: TGCGCCAGCAGTGGTCTCAGCGGGGGGAAAGATACGCAGTATTTT

J: TRBJ1-2
D: TRBD1
V: TRBV6-1
CDR3: CASSGSAGTGTPWGYTF
DNA: TGTGCCAGCAGTGGATCCGCCGGGACAGGGACCCCTTGGGGCTACACCTTC

J: TRBJ2-3
D: .
V: TRBV7-8
CDR3: CASSLGGDTDTQYF
DNA: TGTGCCAGCAGCTTAGGGGGGGACACAGATACGCAGTATTTT